Described below is a single TCR beta chain sequence and its context. TCRdb re-derived calls from the RT-PCR reads in MiXCR, one entry per CDR3 protein. Here the sample spans about 680,000 distinct CDR3 sequences, more than 13% being singletons. Per the germline V gene, CDR1 is MDHEN and CDR2 is SYDVKM. CDR3 length equals 15 residues. V trimming: 5 bases; J trimming: 4 bases; junction bases outside the gene matches: 5. The clonotype was recovered from a female donor in good health, serving as a healthy control. The sequenced sample was memory CD4+ T cells from blood. The chain combines TRBV28 with TRBJ2-5; 12 bases are shared with TRBD2. The CDR3 DNA sequence: TGTGCCAGCAGTGGACCGACTAGCGGGAGAGAGACCCAGTACTTC. It translates to CASSGPTSGRETQYF.